This paragraph covers one TCR beta chain sequence. The V gene end was trimmed by 7 bases and the J gene end by 1 base; junction bases not matched to a gene: 9. There are 15 residues in the CDR3. Looked up from germline, CDR1 is MNHNY and CDR2 is SVGAGI (reference sequence). The sample belongs to a study of control samples from healthy donors and cancer patients. Only in-frame clones appear in the TCRdb table, and some are missing; sequencing was by immunoSEQ multiplex PCR. Among roughly 170,000 clones listed, 90% to 95% were seen once. This receptor was taken from a woman younger than 35 in good health. The V gene is TRBV6-6, the J gene TRBJ1-1, with 7 bases lining up with TRBD1. The specimen was blood. CDR3: CASNPQGTRNTEAFF. The DNA of the CDR3 is TGTGCCAGCAACCCACAGGGGACAAGGAACACTGAAGCTTTCTTT.